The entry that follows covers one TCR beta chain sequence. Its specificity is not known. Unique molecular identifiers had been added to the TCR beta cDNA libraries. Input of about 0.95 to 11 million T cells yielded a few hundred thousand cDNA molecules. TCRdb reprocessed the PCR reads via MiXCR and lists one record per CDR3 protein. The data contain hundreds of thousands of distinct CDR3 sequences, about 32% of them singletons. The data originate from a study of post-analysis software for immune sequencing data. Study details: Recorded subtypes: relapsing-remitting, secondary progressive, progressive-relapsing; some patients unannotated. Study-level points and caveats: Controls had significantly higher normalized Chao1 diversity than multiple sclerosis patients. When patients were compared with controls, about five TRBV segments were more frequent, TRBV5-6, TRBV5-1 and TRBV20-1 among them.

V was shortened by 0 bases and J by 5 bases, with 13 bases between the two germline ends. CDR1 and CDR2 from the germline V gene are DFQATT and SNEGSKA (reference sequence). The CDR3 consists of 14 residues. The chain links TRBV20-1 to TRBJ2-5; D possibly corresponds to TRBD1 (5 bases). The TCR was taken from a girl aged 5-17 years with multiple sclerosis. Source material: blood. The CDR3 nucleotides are TGCAGTGCTAGAGAGTACAGGTTGGGGGAGACCCAGTACTTC. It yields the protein CSAREYRLGETQYF.